The 20 T cell receptor beta chains below all came from one sample that was sequenced in a study of T cells in tumors after PD-1 blockade. Profiling relied on immunoSEQ multiplex PCR, and the TCRdb table lists in-frame clones only, not all of them. This sample carries some 25,000 clones, over 80% of them seen once, and the ten largest clones take around 12%. Sequencing was performed on PBMCs, taken after anti-PD-1 treatment. These receptors were obtained from a human donor with basal cell carcinoma.

The CDR3 loop reads CASSLGRVRNNSPLHF. The CDR3 nucleotides are TGTGCCAGCAGCCTTGGAAGGGTCCGGAATAATTCACCCCTCCACTTT. The chain is built from TRBV5-4 and TRBJ1-6; no definite D call. Germline V gene data show CDR1 as SGHNT and CDR2 as YYREEE (reference sequence). V gave up 4 bases and J gave up 5 bases, with 16 bases separating them. The CDR3 has 16 amino acids.

This chain uses TRBV6-5 with TRBJ1-1; D ambiguous. The CDR3 totals 11 residues. Germline CDR1 reads MNHEY; CDR2 reads SVGAGI. V was pared by 10 bases and J by 4 bases, with 10 bases between. This CDR3 reads CATQLVTEAFF. CDR3 coding DNA: TGTGCCACCCAATTAGTCACTGAAGCTTTCTTT.

The chain joins TRBV7-9 to TRBJ2-5; weak D call: TRBD1 (5 bases). This CDR3 region has 14 residues. The V end lost 2 bases, the J end lost 5 bases, and 12 bases lay between the germline ends. The germline V gene encodes CDR1 SEHNR and CDR2 FQNEAQ (reference sequence). The CDR3 here is CASSLRQGLETQYF. The CDR3, as DNA: TGTGCCAGCAGCTTACGGCAGGGTCTTGAGACCCAGTACTTC.

This chain joins TRBV3-1 (or the pseudogene TRBV3-2) and TRBJ1-1; 11 positions agree with TRBD1. Per germline, CDR1 LGHDT and CDR2 YNNKEL (reference sequence). J lost 2 bases, V lost 4 bases, and 15 bases had no gene match. This CDR3 region has 19 residues. The chain's CDR3 is CASSPNTGTGGAPNTEAFF. In DNA, the CDR3 is TGTGCCAGCAGCCCCAACACCGGGACAGGGGGAGCTCCAAACACTGAAGCTTTCTTT.

The V and J genes are TRBV19 and TRBJ2-6; the D gene is possibly TRBD1 (7 bases). The V gene's germline CDR1 is LNHDA and CDR2 SQIVND (reference sequence). CDR3 length equals 15 residues. Trimming stripped 6 bases from V and 0 bases from J, with 9 bases between. CDR3 sequence (DNA): TGTGCCAGTAGCAGGGGGGACTCTGGGGCCAACGTCCTGACTTTC. This translates into CASSRGDSGANVLTF.

This clone was counted once. The J gene is TRBJ1-2, the V gene TRBV7-9; D is unclear. The CDR3 runs to 13 residues. V lost 3 bases, J lost 6 bases, and 11 bases lay in between. CDR1 SEHNR and CDR2 FQNEAQ come from the germline V gene (reference sequence). CDR3 residues: CASSLDQVHGYTF. The CDR3 DNA sequence: TGTGCCAGCAGCTTGGATCAGGTTCATGGCTACACCTTC.

On this clone itself: The same CDR3 arises from other DNA sequences in this sample as well. The chain links TRBV3-1 (or the pseudogene TRBV3-2) to TRBJ2-1; unclear D gene. CDR3 length: 15 amino acids. V dropped 4 bases and J dropped 4 bases, with 14 bases sitting between them. Germline V lookup: CDR1 LGHDT, CDR2 YNNKEL (reference sequence). The CDR3 bases are TGTGCCAGCAGCCCCGATCAGTTTGCTTACAATGAGCAGTTCTTC. Translated, it gives CASSPDQFAYNEQFF.

The chain uses TRBV10-3 and TRBJ1-5; TRBD1 might be the D (6 bases). CDR1 and CDR2 (germline): ENHRY, SYGVKD. Trimming took 4 bases from V and 7 from J, leaving 8 bases between them. The CDR3 has 12 amino acids. The CDR3 nucleotides are TGTGCCATCAGTGGAGGGGGGCAGCCCCAGCATTTT. Residues: CAISGGGQPQHF.

V is TRBV5-1 and J is TRBJ2-7; no clear D. In germline, CDR1 is SGHRS, CDR2 YFSETQ. This CDR3 has 11 amino acids. V was trimmed by 0 bases and J by 4 bases, leaving 2 bases between them. Here the CDR3 DNA reads TGCGCCAGCAGCTTGGGTTACGAGCAGTACTTC. Protein sequence: CASSLGYEQYF.

The V call is TRBV3-1 (or the pseudogene TRBV3-2), the J call TRBJ1-2; no reliable D call. Trimming removed 3 bases from V and 5 bases from J, with 7 bases in between. This CDR3 has 12 amino acids. Germline CDR1 reads LGHDT; CDR2 reads YNNKEL (reference sequence). In nucleotides, the CDR3 is TGTGCCAGCAGCCAGACATTTTATGGCTACACCTTC. Amino acid sequence: CASSQTFYGYTF.

This chain connects TRBV29-1 to TRBJ1-2; TRBD1 matches at 7 bases. Germline-derived CDR1 and CDR2 are SQVTM and ANQGSEA. With V trimmed by 0 bases and J by 4 bases, 11 bases remained unmatched. This CDR3 has 16 residues. The CDR3, as DNA: TGCAGCGTTGAAGAGCGGGGGACAGCGCTAGTCTATGGCTACACCTTC. Protein: CSVEERGTALVYGYTF.

The chain is built from TRBV6-5 and TRBJ1-1; TRBD1 might be the D (6 bases). V was trimmed by 2 bases and J by 2 bases, leaving 12 bases between them. The germline gives CDR1 MNHEY, CDR2 SVGAGI. The CDR3 loop spans 15 amino acids. The CDR3 DNA follows: TGTGCCAGCAGTTACCGCGGGACACTAAACACTGAAGCTTTCTTT. Residues: CASSYRGTLNTEAFF.

The J gene is TRBJ1-6, the V gene TRBV6-1; possible D gene TRBD1, 6 bases. CDR1 and CDR2 from the germline V gene are MNHNS and SASEGT. The CDR3 runs to 17 residues. With 1 base removed from V and 1 base from J, the gap between germline ends came to 11 bases. The CDR3 nucleotides are TGTGCCAGCAGTGAAGTGCCAGGGGTTTCCTATAATTCACCCCTCCACTTT. The encoded protein is CASSEVPGVSYNSPLHF.

The chain carries TRBV6-5 and TRBJ2-3, with a tentative D call TRBD1 (6 bases). Trimming stripped 2 bases from V and 1 base from J, with 10 bases between. CDR1 and CDR2 (germline): MNHEY, SVGAGI. The CDR3 is 15 amino acids. Written as DNA, the CDR3 is TGTGCCAGCAGTTACCGGGACACGGGCACAGATACGCAGTATTTT. Translation gives CASSYRDTGTDTQYF.

This clone was seen only a few times. As DNA, the CDR3 is TGTGCCTGGAGAGATGCATTTGGCTACACCTTC. It encodes CAWRDAFGYTF. The chain has TRBV30 and TRBJ1-2; D is unresolved. Germline assignment: CDR1 GTSNPN and CDR2 SVGIG (reference sequence). CDR3 length: 11 amino acids. Trimming left V 3 bases short and J 7 bases short, with 9 bases between.

This chain links TRBV5-1 with TRBJ2-1; 11 bases align to TRBD2. The V gene's germline CDR1 is SGHRS and CDR2 YFSETQ. This CDR3 is 15 amino acids long. The ends lost 4 bases at V and 3 bases at J; junction bases unmatched: 3. This chain's CDR3 is CASSPTSGVYNEQFF. The CDR3, as DNA: TGCGCCAGCAGCCCGACTAGCGGGGTCTACAATGAGCAGTTCTTC.

This chain connects TRBV12-3 or TRBV12-4 to TRBJ1-1, with D unclear. Between the trimmed V and J ends, which lost 7 bases and 1 base, there was a span of 7 bases. This CDR3 has 12 residues. The CDR3 loop reads CASTLTNTEAFF. The CDR3 bases are TGTGCCAGCACCCTAACGAACACTGAAGCTTTCTTT.

The V call is TRBV12-3 or TRBV12-4, the J call TRBJ2-3; D not certain. The CDR3 extends over 12 amino acids. Trimming removed 5 bases at V and 2 bases at J, with 5 bases between. CDR3 coding DNA: TGTGCCAGCAGTCCGGTCACAGATACGCAGTATTTT. Its protein is CASSPVTDTQYF.

V usage is TRBV5-1 and J usage is TRBJ2-6; D remains unclear. Per germline, CDR1 SGHRS and CDR2 YFSETQ. There are 11 residues in the CDR3. V lost 5 bases and J 6 bases, leaving 3 bases between the germline ends. As DNA, the CDR3 is TGCGCCAGCAGTGAGGCCAACGTCCTGACTTTC. This codes for CASSEANVLTF. Supplemented by reference TRBV5-1 and TRBJ2-6, the full variable domain reads KAGVTQTPRYLIKTRGQQVTLSCSPISGHRSVSWYQQTPGQGLQFLFEYFSETQRNKGNFPGRFSGRQFSNSRSEMNVSTLELGDSALYLCASSEANVLTFGAGSRLTVL.

The chain combines TRBV20-1 with TRBJ2-5; D ambiguous. V lost 6 bases and J 4 bases, leaving 6 bases between the germline ends. The CDR3 is made up of 10 amino acids. The germline CDR1 and CDR2 sequences are DFQATT and SNEGSKA (reference sequence). DNA for the CDR3: TGCAGTGCGCTGGTAGAGACCCAGTACTTC. This translates into CSALVETQYF.